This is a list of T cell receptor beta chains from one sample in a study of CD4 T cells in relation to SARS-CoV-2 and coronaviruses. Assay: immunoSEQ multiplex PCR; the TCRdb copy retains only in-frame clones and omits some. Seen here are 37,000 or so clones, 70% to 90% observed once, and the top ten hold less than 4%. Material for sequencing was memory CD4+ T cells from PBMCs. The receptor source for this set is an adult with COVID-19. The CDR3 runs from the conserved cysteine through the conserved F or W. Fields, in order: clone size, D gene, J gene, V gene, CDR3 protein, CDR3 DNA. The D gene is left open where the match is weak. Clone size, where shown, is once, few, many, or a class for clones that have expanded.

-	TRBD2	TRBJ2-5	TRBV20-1	CSASGLAGGGAETQYF	TGCAGTGCTAGTGGACTAGCGGGAGGCGGAGCTGAGACCCAGTACTTC
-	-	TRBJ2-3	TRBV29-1	CSMTLGTDTQYF	TGCAGCATGACCTTGGGCACAGATACGCAGTATTTT
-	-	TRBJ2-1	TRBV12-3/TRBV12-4	CASSAGPKQFF	TGTGCCAGCAGTGCGGGACCGAAGCAGTTCTTC
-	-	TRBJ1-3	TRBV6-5	CASPSGVSGNTIYF	TGTGCCAGCCCCAGTGGGGTTTCGGGAAACACCATATATTTT
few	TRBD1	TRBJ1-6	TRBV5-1	CASSLVGQGYSPLHF	TGCGCCAGCAGCTTGGTAGGACAGGGATATTCACCCCTCCACTTT
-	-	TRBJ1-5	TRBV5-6	CASSFYYSNQPQHF	TGTGCCAGCAGCTTTTACTATAGCAATCAGCCCCAGCATTTT
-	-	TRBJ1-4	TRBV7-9	CASSRAAGGNEKLFF	TGTGCCAGCAGCCGTGCTGCTGGAGGGAATGAAAAACTGTTTTTT
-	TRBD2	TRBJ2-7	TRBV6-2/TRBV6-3	CASSYSLAGAYEQYF	TGTGCCAGCAGTTACTCGCTAGCGGGAGCCTACGAGCAGTACTTC
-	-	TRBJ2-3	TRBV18	CASSPPVSTDTQYF	TGTGCCAGCTCACCACCGGTCAGCACAGATACGCAGTATTTT
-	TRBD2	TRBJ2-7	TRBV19	CASSKLAGSSYEQYF	TGTGCCAGTAGCAAACTAGCGGGAAGCTCCTACGAGCAGTACTTC
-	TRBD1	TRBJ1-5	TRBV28	CASTGQGAGNQPQHF	TGTGCCAGCACCGGACAGGGGGCCGGCAATCAGCCCCAGCATTTT
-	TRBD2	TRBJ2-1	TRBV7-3	CASSLDRQTSGDEQFF	TGTGCCAGCAGCTTAGATCGGCAGACTAGCGGGGATGAGCAGTTCTTC
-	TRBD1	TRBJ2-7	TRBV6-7	CASSYSGTGKSYEQYF	TGTGCCAGCAGTTACTCGGGGACAGGGAAATCCTACGAGCAGTACTTC